The entry below describes one T cell receptor beta chain. The antigen is unknown. Prepared libraries of TCR beta cDNA carried unique molecular identifiers. One entry per CDR3 protein, called by TCRdb with MiXCR from the PCR reads. The table has hundreds of thousands of distinct CDR3 sequences, under 70% seen once. This sample was included in a study of post-analysis software for immune sequencing data. Whole-study context: Relapsing-remitting, secondary progressive and progressive-relapsing forms made up the multiple sclerosis disease courses. Findings and caveats of the study: Significantly lower normalized Chao1 diversity was seen in multiple sclerosis patients than in controls.

This receptor was taken from a girl aged 10-17 years with multiple sclerosis. The sample taken for sequencing was blood.

The CDR3 bases are TGTGCCAGCAGCTTAGACGCCTATACGCAGTATTTT. Translated: CASSLDAYTQYF. The genes are TRBV7-8 and TRBJ2-3; no clear D gene. Germline V CDR1 and CDR2: SGHVS, FQNEAQ. CDR3 length: 12 amino acids. Trimming left V 1 base short and J 7 bases short, with 6 bases between. The variable domain in full, with the rest retrieved from reference TRBV7-8 and TRBJ2-3, is GAGVSQSPRYKVAKRGQDVALRCDPISGHVSLFWYQQALGQGPEFLTYFQNEAQLDKSGLPSDRFFAERPEGSVSTLKIQRTQQEDSAVYLCASSLDAYTQYFGPGTRLTVL.